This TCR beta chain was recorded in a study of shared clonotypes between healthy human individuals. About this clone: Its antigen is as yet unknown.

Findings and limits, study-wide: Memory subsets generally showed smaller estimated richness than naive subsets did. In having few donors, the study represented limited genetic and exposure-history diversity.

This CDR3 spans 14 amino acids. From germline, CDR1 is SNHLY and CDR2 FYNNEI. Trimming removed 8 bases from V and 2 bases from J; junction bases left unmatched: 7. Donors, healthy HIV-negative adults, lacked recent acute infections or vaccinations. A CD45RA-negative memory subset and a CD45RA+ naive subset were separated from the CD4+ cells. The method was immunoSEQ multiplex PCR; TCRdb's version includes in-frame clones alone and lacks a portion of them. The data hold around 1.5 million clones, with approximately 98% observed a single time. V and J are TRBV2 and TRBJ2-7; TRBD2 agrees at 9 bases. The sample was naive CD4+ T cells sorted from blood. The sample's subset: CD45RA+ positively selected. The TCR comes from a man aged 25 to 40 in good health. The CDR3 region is CASSSSGVAYEQYF. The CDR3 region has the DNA TGTGCCAGCTCCTCTAGCGGGGTTGCCTACGAGCAGTACTTC.